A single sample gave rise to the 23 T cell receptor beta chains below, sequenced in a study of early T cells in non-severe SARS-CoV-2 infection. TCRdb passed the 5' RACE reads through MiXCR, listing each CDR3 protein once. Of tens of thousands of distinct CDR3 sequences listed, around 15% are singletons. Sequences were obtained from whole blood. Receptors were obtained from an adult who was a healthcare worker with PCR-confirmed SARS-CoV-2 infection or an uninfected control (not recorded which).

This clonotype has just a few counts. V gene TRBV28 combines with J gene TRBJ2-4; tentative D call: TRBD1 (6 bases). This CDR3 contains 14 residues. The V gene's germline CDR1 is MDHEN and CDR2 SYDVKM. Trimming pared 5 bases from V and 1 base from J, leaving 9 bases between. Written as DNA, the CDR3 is TGTGCCAGCAGTCCTCAGGGGGCCAAAAACATTCAGTACTTC. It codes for CASSPQGAKNIQYF.

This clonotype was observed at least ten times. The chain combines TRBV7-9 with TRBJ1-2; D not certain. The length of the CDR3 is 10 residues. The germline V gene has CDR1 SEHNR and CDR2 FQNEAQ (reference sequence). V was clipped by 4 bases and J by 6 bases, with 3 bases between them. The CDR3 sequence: CASSSDGYTF. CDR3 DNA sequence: TGTGCCAGCAGCTCAGATGGCTACACCTTC. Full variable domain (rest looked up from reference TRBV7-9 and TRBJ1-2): DTGVSQNPRHKITKRGQNVTFRCDPISEHNRLYWYRQTLGQGPEFLTYFQNEAQLEKSRLLSDRFSAERPKGSFSTLEIQRTEQGDSAMYLCASSSDGYTFGSGTRLTVV.

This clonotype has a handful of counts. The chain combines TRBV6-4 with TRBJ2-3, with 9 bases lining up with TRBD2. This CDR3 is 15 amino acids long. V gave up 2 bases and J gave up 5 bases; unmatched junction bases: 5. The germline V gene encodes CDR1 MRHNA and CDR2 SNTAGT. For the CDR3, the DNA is TGTGCCAGCAGTGACGGGGAACTAGCGGGAGATACGCAGTATTTT. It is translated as CASSDGELAGDTQYF.

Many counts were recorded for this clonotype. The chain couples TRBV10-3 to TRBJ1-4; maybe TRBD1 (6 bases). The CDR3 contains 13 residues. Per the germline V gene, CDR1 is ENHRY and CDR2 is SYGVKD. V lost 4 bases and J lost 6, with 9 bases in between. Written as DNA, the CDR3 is TGTGCCATCAGTGGGACAGAGGATGAAAAACTGTTTTTT. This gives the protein CAISGTEDEKLFF.

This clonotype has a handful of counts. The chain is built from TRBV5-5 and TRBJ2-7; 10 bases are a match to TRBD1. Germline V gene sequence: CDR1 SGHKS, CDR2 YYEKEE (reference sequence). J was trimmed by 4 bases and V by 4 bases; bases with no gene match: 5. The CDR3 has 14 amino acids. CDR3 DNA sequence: TGTGCCAGCAGCGGGGACAGGGGATCATACGAGCAGTACTTC. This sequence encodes CASSGDRGSYEQYF.

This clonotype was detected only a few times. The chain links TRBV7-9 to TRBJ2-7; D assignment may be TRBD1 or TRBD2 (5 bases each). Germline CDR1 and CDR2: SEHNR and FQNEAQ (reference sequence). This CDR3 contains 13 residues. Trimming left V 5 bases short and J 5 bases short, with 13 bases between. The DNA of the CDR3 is TGTGCCAGCAGCCCCCGGGACCACCACGAGCAGTACTTC. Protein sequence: CASSPRDHHEQYF.

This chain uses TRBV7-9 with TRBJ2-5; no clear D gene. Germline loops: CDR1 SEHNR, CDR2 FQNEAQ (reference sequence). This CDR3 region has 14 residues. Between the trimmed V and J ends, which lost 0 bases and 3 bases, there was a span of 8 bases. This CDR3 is CASSLAQAEETQYF. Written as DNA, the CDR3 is TGTGCCAGCAGCTTAGCGCAGGCCGAAGAGACCCAGTACTTC.

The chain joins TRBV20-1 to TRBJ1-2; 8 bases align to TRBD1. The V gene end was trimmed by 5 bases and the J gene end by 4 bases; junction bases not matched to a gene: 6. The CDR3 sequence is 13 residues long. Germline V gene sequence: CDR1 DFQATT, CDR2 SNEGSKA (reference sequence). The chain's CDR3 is CSAGGQGGYGYTF. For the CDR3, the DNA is TGCAGTGCTGGCGGACAGGGCGGCTATGGCTACACCTTC.

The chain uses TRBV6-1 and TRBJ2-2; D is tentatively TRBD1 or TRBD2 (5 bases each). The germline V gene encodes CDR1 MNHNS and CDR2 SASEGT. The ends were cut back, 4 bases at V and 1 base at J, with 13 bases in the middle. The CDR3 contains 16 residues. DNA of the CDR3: TGTGCCAGCAGTGGGGGGAACGGGAAGAACACCGGGGAGCTGTTTTTT. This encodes CASSGGNGKNTGELFF.

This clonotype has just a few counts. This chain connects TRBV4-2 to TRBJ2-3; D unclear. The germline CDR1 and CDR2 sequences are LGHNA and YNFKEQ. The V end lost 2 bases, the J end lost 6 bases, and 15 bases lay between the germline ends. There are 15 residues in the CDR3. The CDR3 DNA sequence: TGTGCCAGCAGCCAAAACGCCCCTGACTGGGATACGCAGTATTTT. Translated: CASSQNAPDWDTQYF.

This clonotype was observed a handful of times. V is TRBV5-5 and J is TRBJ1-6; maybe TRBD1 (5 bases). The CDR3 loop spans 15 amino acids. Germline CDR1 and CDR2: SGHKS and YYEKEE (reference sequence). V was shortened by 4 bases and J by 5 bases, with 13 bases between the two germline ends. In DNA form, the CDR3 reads TGTGCCAGCAGCAAAGGGACGGGTAATAATTCACCCCTCCACTTT. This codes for CASSKGTGNNSPLHF. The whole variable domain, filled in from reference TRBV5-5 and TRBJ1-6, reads DAGVTQSPTHLIKTRGQQVTLRCSPISGHKSVSWYQQVLGQGPQFIFQYYEKEERGRGNFPDRFSARQFPNYSSELNVNALLLGDSALYLCASSKGTGNNSPLHFGNGTRLTVT.

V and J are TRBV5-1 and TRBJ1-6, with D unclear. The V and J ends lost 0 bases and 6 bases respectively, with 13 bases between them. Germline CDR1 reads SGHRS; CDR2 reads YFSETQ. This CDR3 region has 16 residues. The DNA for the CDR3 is TGCGCCAGCAGCTTGGAAGCGGCGGCAGTTAATTCACCCCTCCACTTT. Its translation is CASSLEAAAVNSPLHF. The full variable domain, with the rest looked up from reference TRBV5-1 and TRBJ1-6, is KAGVTQTPRYLIKTRGQQVTLSCSPISGHRSVSWYQQTPGQGLQFLFEYFSETQRNKGNFPGRFSGRQFSNSRSEMNVSTLELGDSALYLCASSLEAAAVNSPLHFGNGTRLTVT.

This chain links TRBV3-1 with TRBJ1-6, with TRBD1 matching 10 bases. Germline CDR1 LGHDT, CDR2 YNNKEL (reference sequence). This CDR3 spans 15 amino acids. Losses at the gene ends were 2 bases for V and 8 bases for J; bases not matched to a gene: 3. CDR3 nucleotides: TGTGCCAGCAGCCAAAGGACAGGGGGTGATTCACCCCTCCACTTT. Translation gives CASSQRTGGDSPLHF. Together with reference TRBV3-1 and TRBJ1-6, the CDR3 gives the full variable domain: DTAVSQTPKYLVTQMGNDKSIKCEQNLGHDTMYWYKQDSKKFLKIMFSYNNKELIINETVPNRFSPKSPDKAHLNLHINSLELGDSAVYFCASSQRTGGDSPLHFGNGTRLTVT.

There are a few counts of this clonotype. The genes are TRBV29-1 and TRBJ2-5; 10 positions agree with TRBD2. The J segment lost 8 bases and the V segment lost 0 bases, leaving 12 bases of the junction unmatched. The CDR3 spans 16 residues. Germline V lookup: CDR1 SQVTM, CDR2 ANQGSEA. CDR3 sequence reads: CSVEDSLAGALGTQYF. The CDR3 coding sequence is TGCAGCGTTGAAGATTCCCTAGCGGGGGCCCTGGGCACCCAGTACTTC.

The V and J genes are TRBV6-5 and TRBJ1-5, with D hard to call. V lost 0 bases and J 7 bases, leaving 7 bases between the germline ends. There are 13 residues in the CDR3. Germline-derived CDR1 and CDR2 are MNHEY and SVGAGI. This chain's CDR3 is CASSYSQWQPQHF. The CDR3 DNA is TGTGCCAGCAGTTACTCTCAATGGCAGCCCCAGCATTTT.

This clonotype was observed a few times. The CDR3 DNA is TGTGCCAGCAGTACACAGGGAACTAATGAAAAACTGTTTTTT. This sequence encodes CASSTQGTNEKLFF. The J gene is TRBJ1-4, the V gene TRBV6-5; a possible D gene is TRBD1 (6 bases). Germline values: CDR1 MNHEY, CDR2 SVGAGI. The CDR3 is 14 residues long. The V and J ends lost 5 bases and 1 base respectively, with 8 bases between them.

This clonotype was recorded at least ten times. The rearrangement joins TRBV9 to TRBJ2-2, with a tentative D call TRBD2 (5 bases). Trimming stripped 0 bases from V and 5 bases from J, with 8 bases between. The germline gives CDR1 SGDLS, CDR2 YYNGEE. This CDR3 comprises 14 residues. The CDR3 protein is CASSVGLATGELFF. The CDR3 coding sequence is TGTGCCAGCAGCGTAGGGCTAGCTACCGGGGAGCTGTTTTTT.

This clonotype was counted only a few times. In nucleotides, the CDR3 is TGTGCCAGCAACGGAGTCTCAAATTCACCCCTCCACTTT. Protein product: CASNGVSNSPLHF. V gene TRBV14 combines with J gene TRBJ1-6, with D unclear. This CDR3 has 13 amino acids. The V end lost 7 bases, the J end lost 7 bases, and 11 bases lay between the germline ends. Germline V gene sequence: CDR1 SGHDN, CDR2 FVKESK.

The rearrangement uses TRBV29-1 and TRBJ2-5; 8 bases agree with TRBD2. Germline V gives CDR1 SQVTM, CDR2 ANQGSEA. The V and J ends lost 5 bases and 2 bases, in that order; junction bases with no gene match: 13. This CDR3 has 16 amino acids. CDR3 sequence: CSVLPGVAGIQETQYF. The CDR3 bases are TGCAGCGTTCTCCCCGGGGTAGCGGGGATACAAGAGACCCAGTACTTC.

CDR3: CASSFAPPQGYEQYF. In DNA, the CDR3 is TGTGCCAGCAGCTTCGCCCCCCCCCAGGGGTACGAGCAGTACTTC. The chain couples TRBV11-2 to TRBJ2-7, with a tentative D call TRBD1 (6 bases). Trimming left V 3 bases short and J 4 bases short, with 16 bases between. There are 15 residues in the CDR3. The germline V gene has CDR1 SGHAT and CDR2 FQNNGV.

CDR3 sequence reads: CASSPRTGVYGYTF. The CDR3 DNA reads TGTGCCAGCAGTCCGCGGACAGGGGTATATGGCTACACCTTC. The rearrangement joins TRBV12-3 or TRBV12-4 to TRBJ1-2; 9 bases are shared with TRBD1. Trimming at V came to 5 bases and at J to 5 bases, leaving 6 bases not matched to a gene. The length of the CDR3 is 14 residues.

CDR3 residues: CASSLSGTAEQYF. The CDR3 DNA reads TGTGCCAGCAGCTTGAGTGGAACAGCCGAGCAGTACTTC. The chain carries TRBV5-6 and TRBJ2-7, with D unclear. Germline V CDR1 and CDR2: SGHDT, YYEEEE. V gave up 1 base and J gave up 6 bases, with 11 bases separating them. CDR3 length: 13 residues.

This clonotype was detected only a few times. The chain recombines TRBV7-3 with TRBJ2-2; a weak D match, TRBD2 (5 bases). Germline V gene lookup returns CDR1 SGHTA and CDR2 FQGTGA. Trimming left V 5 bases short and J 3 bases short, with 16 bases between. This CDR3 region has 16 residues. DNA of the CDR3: TGTGCCAGCAGCCCGAGCGCGGGCCGAGACACCGGGGAGCTGTTTTTT. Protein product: CASSPSAGRDTGELFF. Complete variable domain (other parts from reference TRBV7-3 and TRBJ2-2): GAGVSQTPSNKVTEKGKYVELRCDPISGHTALYWYRQSLGQGPEFLIYFQGTGAADDSGLPNDRFFAVRPEGSVSTLKIQRTERGDSAVYLCASSPSAGRDTGELFFGEGSRLTVL.